The subject of this entry is one T cell receptor beta chain. What it binds is unknown. The data stem from a study of response to subunit inactivated influenza vaccine. Overall study findings and caveats: Each seasonal influenza vaccination recruits few new T cells, the authors suggested.

TCRdb reanalysed the RT-PCR reads using MiXCR and keeps one entry per CDR3 protein. The sample yields about 520,000 distinct CDR3 sequences, 25% seen once. After removal of 0 bases from V and 5 bases from J, the junction contained 2 bases not matched to a gene. Germline V gives CDR1 MNHEY, CDR2 SVGEGT. CDR3 length equals 14 residues. The J gene is TRBJ2-7, the V gene TRBV6-2 or TRBV6-3; 9 bases line up with TRBD1. Source: CD4+ T cells sorted from PBMCs, taken more than 4 days after vaccination. This receptor was taken from a man aged 50-59 years who received an inactivated influenza vaccine. The CDR3: CASSYSGTGNEQYF. For the CDR3, the DNA is TGTGCCAGCAGTTACTCGGGGACAGGGAACGAGCAGTACTTC.